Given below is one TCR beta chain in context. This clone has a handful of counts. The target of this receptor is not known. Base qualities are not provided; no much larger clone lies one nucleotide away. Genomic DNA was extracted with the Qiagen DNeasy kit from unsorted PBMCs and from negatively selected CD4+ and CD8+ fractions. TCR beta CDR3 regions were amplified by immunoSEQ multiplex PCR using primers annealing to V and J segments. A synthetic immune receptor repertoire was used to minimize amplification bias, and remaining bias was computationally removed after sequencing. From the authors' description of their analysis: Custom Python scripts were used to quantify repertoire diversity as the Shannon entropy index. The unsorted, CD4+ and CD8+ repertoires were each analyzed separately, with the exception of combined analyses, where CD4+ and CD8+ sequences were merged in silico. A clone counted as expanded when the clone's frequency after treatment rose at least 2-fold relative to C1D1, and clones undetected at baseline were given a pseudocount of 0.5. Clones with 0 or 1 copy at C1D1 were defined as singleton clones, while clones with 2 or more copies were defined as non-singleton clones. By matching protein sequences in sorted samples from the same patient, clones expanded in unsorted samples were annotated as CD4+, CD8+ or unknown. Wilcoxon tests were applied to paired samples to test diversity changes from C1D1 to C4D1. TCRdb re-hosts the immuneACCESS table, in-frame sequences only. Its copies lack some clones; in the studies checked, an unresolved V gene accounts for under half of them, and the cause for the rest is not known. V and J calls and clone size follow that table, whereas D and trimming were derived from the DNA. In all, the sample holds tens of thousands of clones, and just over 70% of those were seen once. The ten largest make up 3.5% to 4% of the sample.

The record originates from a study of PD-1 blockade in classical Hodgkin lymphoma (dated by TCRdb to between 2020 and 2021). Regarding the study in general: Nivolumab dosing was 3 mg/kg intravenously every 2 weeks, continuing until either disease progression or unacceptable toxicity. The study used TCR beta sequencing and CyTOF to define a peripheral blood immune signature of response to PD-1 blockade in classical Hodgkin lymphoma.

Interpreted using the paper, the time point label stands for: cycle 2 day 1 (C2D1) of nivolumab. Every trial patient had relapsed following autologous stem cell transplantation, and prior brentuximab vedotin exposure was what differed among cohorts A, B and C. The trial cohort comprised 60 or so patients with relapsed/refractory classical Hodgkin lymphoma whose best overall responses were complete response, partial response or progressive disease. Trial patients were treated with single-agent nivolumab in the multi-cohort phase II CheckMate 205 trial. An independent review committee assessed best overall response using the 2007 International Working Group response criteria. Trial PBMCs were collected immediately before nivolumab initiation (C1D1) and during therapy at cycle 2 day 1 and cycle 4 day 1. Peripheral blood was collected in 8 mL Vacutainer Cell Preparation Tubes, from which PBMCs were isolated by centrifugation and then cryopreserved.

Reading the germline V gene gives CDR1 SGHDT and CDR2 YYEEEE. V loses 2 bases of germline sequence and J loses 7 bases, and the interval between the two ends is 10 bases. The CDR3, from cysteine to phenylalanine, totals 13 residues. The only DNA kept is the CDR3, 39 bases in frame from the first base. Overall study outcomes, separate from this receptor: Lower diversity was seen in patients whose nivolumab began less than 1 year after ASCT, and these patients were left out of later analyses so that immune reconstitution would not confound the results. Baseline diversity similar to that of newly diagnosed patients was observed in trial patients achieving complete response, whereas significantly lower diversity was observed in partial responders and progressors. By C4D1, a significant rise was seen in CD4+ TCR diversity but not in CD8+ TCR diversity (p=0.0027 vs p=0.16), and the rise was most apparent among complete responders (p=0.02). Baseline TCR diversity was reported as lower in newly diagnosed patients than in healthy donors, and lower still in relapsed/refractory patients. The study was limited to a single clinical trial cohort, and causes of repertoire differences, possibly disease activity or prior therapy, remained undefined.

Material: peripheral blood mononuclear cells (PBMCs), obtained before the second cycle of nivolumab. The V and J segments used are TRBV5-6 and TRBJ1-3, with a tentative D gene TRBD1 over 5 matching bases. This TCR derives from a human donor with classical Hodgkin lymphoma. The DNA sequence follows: TGTGCCAGCAGCTTTGGGACGGTTAACACCATATATTTT. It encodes CASSFGTVNTIYF.